This T cell receptor (beta chain) was captured by sequencing in a study of T cells in tuberculosis. Sequencing was performed with immunoSEQ multiplex PCR; in TCRdb, only in-frame clones are kept and a portion is missing. Of fewer than 45,000 clones listed, roughly 96% are singletons. Per germline, CDR1 MNHEY and CDR2 SVGAGI. The CDR3 runs to 15 residues. V was trimmed by 0 bases and J by 5 bases, leaving 13 bases between them. Study-wide results and caveats: GEM motif frequencies gave about 70% accuracy; the GMM repertoire gave 80% to 90%. Active tuberculosis TCR-alpha repertoires lay closer to GMM-specific TCRs than IGRA-negative controls, suggesting clonal expansion.

In regard to this clone: The antigen is undetermined.

This clonotype was sampled from a donor between 10 and 35 years old with latent tuberculosis or without tuberculosis infection. J is TRBJ1-1 and V is TRBV6-5, with D uncertain. The sequenced sample was PBMCs. The CDR3 sequence: CASSYSEVVETEAFF. The CDR3 coding sequence is TGTGCCAGCAGTTACTCGGAGGTGGTTGAGACTGAAGCTTTCTTT.